This TCR beta chain was captured by sequencing in a study of T cell responses to AZD1222 COVID-19 vaccine. In the study overall: Second doses that came at about 4 or about 12 weeks were put together.

The method was immunoSEQ multiplex PCR; TCRdb's version includes in-frame clones alone and lacks a portion of them. Of about 130,000 clones listed, roughly 92% are singletons. Notes on this clone: Antigen: not known.

Germline CDR1 GTSNPN, CDR2 SVGIG (reference sequence). The V end lost 0 bases, the J end lost 8 bases, and 11 bases lay between the germline ends. The CDR3 totals 13 residues. Study observations and caveats: Nearly half of the spike-specific TCRs reportedly recognize variant regions that carry no mutations.

The chain links TRBV30 to TRBJ1-3; D gene ambiguous. The clonotype was recovered from an adult in good health. The input for sequencing was peripheral blood, taken on day 0 of AZD1222 vaccination. CDR3 sequence: CAWSVLYQDTIYF. The CDR3 region has the DNA TGTGCCTGGAGTGTACTATATCAAGACACCATATATTTT.